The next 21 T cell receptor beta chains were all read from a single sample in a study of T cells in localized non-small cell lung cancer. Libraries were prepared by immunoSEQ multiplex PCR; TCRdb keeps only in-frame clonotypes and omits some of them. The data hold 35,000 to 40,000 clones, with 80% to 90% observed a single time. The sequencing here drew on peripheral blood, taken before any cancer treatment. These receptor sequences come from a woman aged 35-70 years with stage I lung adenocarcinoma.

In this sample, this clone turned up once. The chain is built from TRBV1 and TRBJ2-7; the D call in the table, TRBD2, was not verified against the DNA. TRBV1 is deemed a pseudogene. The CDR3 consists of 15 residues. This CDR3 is CTSSHSGDLSYEQYF. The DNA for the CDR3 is TGCACCAGCAGCCACTCGGGGGATCTATCCTACGAGCAGTACTTC.

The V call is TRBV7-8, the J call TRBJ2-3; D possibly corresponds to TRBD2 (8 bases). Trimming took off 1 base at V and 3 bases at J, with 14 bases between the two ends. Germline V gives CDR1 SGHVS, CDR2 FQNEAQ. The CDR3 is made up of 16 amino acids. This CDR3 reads CASSLEGAGGTDTQYF. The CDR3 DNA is TGTGCCAGCAGCTTAGAGGGGGCGGGAGGAACAGATACGCAGTATTTT.

The CDR3: CASRREGFAETQYF. CDR3 DNA: TGTGCCAGCAGGCGGGAGGGGTTCGCAGAGACCCAGTACTTC. J is TRBJ2-5 and V is TRBV6-1; 9 bases line up with TRBD2. Germline CDR1 and CDR2: MNHNS and SASEGT. V lost 6 bases and J lost 4; bases outside the gene matches: 6. The CDR3 spans 14 residues.

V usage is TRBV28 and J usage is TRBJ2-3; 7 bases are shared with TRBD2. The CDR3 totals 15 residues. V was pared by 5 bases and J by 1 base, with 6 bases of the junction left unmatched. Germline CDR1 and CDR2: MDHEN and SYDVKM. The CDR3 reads CASSQSGIGTDTQYF. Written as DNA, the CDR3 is TGTGCCAGCAGTCAAAGCGGGATCGGCACAGATACGCAGTATTTT.

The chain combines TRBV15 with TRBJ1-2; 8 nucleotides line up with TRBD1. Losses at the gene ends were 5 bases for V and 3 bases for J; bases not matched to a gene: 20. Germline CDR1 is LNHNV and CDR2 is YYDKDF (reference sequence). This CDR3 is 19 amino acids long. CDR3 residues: CATSPRGQGQETIHYGYTF. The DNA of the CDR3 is TGTGCCACCAGCCCCCGTGGACAGGGACAGGAGACAATTCACTATGGCTACACCTTC. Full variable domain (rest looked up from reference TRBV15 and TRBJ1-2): DAMVIQNPRYQVTQFGKPVTLSCSQTLNHNVMYWYQQKSSQAPKLLFHYYDKDFNNEADTPDNFQSRRPNTSFCFLDIRSPGLGDTAMYLCATSPRGQGQETIHYGYTFGSGTRLTVV.

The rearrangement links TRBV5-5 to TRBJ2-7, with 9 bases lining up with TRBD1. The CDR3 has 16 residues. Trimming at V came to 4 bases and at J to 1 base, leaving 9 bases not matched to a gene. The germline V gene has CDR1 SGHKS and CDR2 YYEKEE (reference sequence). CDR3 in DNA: TGTGCCAGCAGCCCTCCGGTCGGGACAGGGTCCTACGAGCAGTACTTC. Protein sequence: CASSPPVGTGSYEQYF.

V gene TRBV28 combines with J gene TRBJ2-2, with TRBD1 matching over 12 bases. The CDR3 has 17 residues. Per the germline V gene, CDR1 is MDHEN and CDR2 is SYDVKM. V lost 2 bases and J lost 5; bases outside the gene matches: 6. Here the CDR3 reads CASSLRRDRGHTGELFF. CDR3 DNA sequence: TGTGCCAGCAGTTTACGCCGGGACAGGGGGCATACCGGGGAGCTGTTTTTT.

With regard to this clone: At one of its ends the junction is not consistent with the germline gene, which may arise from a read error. CDR3 sequence reads: CASSRGENTEAFF. The CDR3, as DNA: TGCGCCAGCAGCCGGGGAGAGAACACTGAAGCTTTCTTT. This chain connects TRBV7-3 to TRBJ1-1; unclear D gene. Looked up from germline, CDR1 is SGHTA and CDR2 is FQGTGA. This CDR3 has 13 residues.

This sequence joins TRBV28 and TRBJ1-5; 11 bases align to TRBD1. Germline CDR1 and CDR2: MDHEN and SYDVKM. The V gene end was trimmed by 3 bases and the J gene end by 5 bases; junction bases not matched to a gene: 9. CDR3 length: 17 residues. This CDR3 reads CASSFSLGQGADQPQHF. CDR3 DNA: TGTGCCAGCAGTTTTTCCCTCGGACAGGGGGCCGATCAGCCCCAGCATTTT.

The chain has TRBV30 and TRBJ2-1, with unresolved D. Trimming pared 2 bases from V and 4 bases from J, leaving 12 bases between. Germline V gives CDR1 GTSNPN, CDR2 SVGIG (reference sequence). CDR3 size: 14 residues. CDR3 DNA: TGTGCCTGGAGTCGGTTAGCTAATTACAATGAGCAGTTCTTC. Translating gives CAWSRLANYNEQFF.

The CDR3, as DNA: TGTGCCAGCAGCCAAGGATTGGTTAAAGAGACCCAGTACTTC. As protein: CASSQGLVKETQYF. The rearrangement links TRBV14 to TRBJ2-5; D ambiguous. The CDR3 covers 14 residues. Trimming removed 1 base at V and 3 bases at J, with 9 bases between. The germline V gene has CDR1 SGHDN and CDR2 FVKESK.

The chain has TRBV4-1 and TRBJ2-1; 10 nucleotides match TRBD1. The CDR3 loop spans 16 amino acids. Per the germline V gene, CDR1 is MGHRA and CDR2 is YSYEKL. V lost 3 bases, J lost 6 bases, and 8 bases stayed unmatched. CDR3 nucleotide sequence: TGCGCCAGCAGCCACCCTGGGCGGGACAGGGGCAATGAGCAGTTCTTC. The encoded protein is CASSHPGRDRGNEQFF.

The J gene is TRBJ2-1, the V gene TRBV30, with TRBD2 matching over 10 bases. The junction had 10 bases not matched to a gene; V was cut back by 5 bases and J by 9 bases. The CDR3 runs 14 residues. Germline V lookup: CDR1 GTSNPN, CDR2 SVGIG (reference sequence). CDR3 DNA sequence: TGTGCCTGGGTAGGACTAGCGGTATTGGGTGAGCAGTTCTTC. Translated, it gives CAWVGLAVLGEQFF.

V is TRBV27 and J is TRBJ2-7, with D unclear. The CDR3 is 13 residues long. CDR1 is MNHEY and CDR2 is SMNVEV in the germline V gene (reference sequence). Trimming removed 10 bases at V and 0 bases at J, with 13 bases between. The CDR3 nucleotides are TGTGCCACCTCTCCCTTAAGCTCCTACGAGCAGTACTTC. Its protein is CATSPLSSYEQYF.

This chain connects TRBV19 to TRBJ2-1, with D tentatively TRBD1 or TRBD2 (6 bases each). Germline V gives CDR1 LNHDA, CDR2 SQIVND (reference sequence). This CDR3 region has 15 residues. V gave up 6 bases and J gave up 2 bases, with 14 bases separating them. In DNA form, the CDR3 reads TGTGCCAGTAGGACATCAGGGGAGGCCTACAATGAGCAGTTCTTC. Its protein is CASRTSGEAYNEQFF.

This chain's CDR3 is CASSDSLTLGPRYSNQPQHF. The CDR3 DNA reads as TGTGCCAGCAGTGACTCGCTAACCCTTGGGCCAAGGTATAGCAATCAGCCCCAGCATTTT. V is TRBV6-4 and J is TRBJ1-5; D not certain. The CDR3 is 20 residues long. The germline CDR1 and CDR2 sequences are MRHNA and SNTAGT. Trimming took off 0 bases at V and 0 bases at J, with 21 bases between the two ends.

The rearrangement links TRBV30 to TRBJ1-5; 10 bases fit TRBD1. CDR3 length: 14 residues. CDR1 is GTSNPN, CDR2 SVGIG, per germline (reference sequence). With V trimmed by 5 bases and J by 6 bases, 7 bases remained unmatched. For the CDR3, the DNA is TGTGCCTGGGCCCGGGACAGGGGAAGTCAGCCCCAGCATTTT. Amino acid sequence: CAWARDRGSQPQHF.

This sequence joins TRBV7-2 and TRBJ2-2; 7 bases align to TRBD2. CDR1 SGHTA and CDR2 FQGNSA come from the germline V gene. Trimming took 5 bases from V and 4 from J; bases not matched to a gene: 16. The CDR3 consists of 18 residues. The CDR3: CASSPRVAGDPFTGELFF. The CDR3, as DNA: TGTGCCAGCAGCCCAAGGGTGGCGGGAGATCCTTTCACCGGGGAGCTGTTTTTT.

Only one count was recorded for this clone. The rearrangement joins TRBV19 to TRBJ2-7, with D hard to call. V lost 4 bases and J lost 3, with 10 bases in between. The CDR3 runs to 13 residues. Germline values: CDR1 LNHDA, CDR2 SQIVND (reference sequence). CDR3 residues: CASSSRKYYEQYF. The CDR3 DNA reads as TGTGCCAGTAGTAGCCGGAAGTACTACGAGCAGTACTTC. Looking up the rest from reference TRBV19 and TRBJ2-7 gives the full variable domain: DGGITQSPKYLFRKEGQNVTLSCEQNLNHDAMYWYRQDPGQGLRLIYYSQIVNDFQKGDIAEGYSVSREKKESFPLTVTSAQKNPTAFYLCASSSRKYYEQYFGPGTRLTVT.

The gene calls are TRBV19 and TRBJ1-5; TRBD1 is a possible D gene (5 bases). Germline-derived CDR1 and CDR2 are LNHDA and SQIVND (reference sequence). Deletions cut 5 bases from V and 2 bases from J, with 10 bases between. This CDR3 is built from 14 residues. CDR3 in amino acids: CASSPWGRNQPQHF. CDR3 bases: TGTGCCAGTAGTCCGTGGGGCCGCAATCAGCCCCAGCATTTT.

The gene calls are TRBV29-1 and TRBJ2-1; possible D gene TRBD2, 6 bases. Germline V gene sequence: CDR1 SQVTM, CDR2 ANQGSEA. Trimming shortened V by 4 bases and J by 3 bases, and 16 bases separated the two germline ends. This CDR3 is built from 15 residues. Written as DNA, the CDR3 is TGCAGCGTTGGTGGTGGGAGGCCGGGCTACAATGAGCAGTTCTTC. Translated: CSVGGGRPGYNEQFF.